This T cell receptor beta chain comes out of a study of shared clonotypes between healthy human individuals. Germline V gene data show CDR1 as LGHNA and CDR2 as YSLEER. V dropped 4 bases and J dropped 4 bases, with 19 bases sitting between them. The CDR3 consists of 16 residues. Points on this clone: Its specificity is not known.

Findings and limits, study-wide: Approximately 4.9% of naive CD4 clonotypes were shared across a few donors.

The protocol was immunoSEQ multiplex PCR, while the TCRdb copy is restricted to in-frame clones and leaves out a portion. The table has approximately 97,000 clones, 67% seen once. Donors were healthy HIV-negative adults without recently reported acute infections or vaccinations. The specimen sequenced was memory CD8+ T cells sorted from blood. Subset described: CD45RO+ cells pooled with CCR7-negative TemRA cells. The chain links TRBV4-3 to TRBJ1-1; D may be TRBD1 (6 bases). The clonotype was recovered from a man aged 25-45 years in good health. The CDR3: CASSLSRGGGGTEAFF. The CDR3, as DNA: TGCGCCAGCAGCCTCTCCCGGGGGGGAGGGGGCACTGAAGCTTTCTTT.